The rows below give T cell receptor beta chains drawn from one sample of a study of blood T cell repertoires in COVID-19. Assay: immunoSEQ multiplex PCR; the TCRdb copy retains only in-frame clones and omits some. The sample consists of about 260,000 clones, over 70% of them appearing once. Material: peripheral blood. These receptors were taken from a woman aged 35 to 49 who had recovered from COVID-19. CDR3s include the opening cysteine and the closing phenylalanine or tryptophan. D genes are given only for firm matches. Size tells how often a clone was seen (once, few, many) or the class of an expanded clone, and some rows leave it out.

clone size,J gene,V gene,D gene,CDR3 length,CDR3 protein,CDR3 DNA
few,TRBJ2-1,TRBV5-4,TRBD2,15,CASSPGTSRHNEQFF,TGTGCCAGCAGCCCCGGGACTAGTCGCCACAATGAGCAGTTCTTC
.,TRBJ1-2,TRBV19,TRBD1,16,CASTTTWDSANYGYTF,TGTGCCAGTACAACCACCTGGGACAGCGCAAACTATGGCTACACCTTC
.,TRBJ1-2,TRBV6-1,TRBD1,16,CASSDGDGQGVYGYTF,TGTGCCAGCAGTGATGGAGATGGACAGGGGGTCTATGGCTACACCTTC
.,TRBJ2-1,TRBV7-2,.,13,CASSLSRSNEQFF,TGTGCCAGCAGCCTAAGTCGCTCCAATGAGCAGTTCTTC
.,TRBJ1-5,TRBV12-3/TRBV12-4,.,13,CASSSQGGQPQHF,TGTGCCAGCAGTTCTCAGGGCGGTCAGCCCCAGCATTTT
few,TRBJ1-2,TRBV6-5,.,13,CASSYSGGYGYTF,TGTGCCAGCAGTTACTCAGGGGGCTATGGCTACACCTTC
.,TRBJ2-1,TRBV5-4,TRBD2,15,CASRRTGTSSDEQFF,TGTGCCAGCAGGCGGACCGGGACTAGCAGCGATGAGCAGTTCTTC
few,TRBJ1-2,TRBV3-1/TRBV3-2,.,14,CASSQDGGYYGYTF,TGTGCCAGCAGCCAAGACGGCGGATACTATGGCTACACCTTC
.,TRBJ1-5,TRBV6-5,.,14,CASTFDRGDQPQHF,TGTGCCAGCACCTTCGACAGAGGTGATCAGCCCCAGCATTTT
.,TRBJ1-2,TRBV4-1,.,17,CASSPRSKGGGAYGYTF,TGCGCCAGCAGCCCCCGATCCAAAGGGGGGGGCGCCTATGGCTACACCTTC
.,TRBJ2-2,TRBV27,.,14,CASSWFAGTGELFF,TGTGCCAGCAGTTGGTTCGCGGGCACCGGGGAGCTGTTTTTT
.,TRBJ2-7,TRBV19,TRBD1,14,CASKGQGDSYEQYF,TGTGCCAGTAAGGGACAGGGGGACTCCTACGAGCAGTACTTC
.,TRBJ2-7,TRBV4-1,TRBD2,16,CASSLKEASGGYEQYF,TGCGCCAGCAGCCTGAAAGAGGCTAGCGGCGGCTACGAGCAGTACTTC
.,TRBJ1-1,TRBV11-2,.,11,CASSLVPEAFF,TGTGCCAGCAGCTTAGTTCCGGAAGCTTTCTTT
.,TRBJ1-1,TRBV5-4,.,13,CASRLQGNTEAFF,TGTGCCAGCAGATTACAGGGGAACACTGAAGCTTTCTTT
.,TRBJ2-1,TRBV7-3,.,16,CASSSGNALMGNEQFF,TGTGCCAGCAGCTCCGGGAACGCGCTAATGGGGAATGAGCAGTTCTTC
.,TRBJ2-1,TRBV5-1,.,14,CASGLGARYNEQFF,TGCGCCAGCGGCTTGGGGGCTCGATACAATGAGCAGTTCTTC
.,TRBJ2-2,TRBV9,.,12,CASSVASGELFF,TGTGCCAGCAGCGTAGCTTCCGGGGAGCTGTTTTTT